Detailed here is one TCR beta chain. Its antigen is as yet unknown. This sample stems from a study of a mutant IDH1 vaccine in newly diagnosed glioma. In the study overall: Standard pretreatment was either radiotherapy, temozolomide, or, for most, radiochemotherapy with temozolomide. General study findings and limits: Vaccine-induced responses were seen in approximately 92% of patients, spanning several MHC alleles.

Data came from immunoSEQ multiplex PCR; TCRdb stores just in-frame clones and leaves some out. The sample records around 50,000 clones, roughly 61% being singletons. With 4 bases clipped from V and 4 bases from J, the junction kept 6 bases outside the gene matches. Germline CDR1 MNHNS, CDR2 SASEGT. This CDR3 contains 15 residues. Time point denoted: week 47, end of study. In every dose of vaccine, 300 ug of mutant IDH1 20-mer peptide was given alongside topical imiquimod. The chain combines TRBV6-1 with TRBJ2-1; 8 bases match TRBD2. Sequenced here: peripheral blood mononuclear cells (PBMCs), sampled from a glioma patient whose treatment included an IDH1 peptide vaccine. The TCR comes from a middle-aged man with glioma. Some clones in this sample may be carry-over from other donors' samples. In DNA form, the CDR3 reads TGTGCCAGCAGTGGAGGAGCGGGGGAGTACAATGAGCAGTTCTTC. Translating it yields CASSGGAGEYNEQFF.